Below, 19 T cell receptor beta chains from the same sample are listed, as sequenced in a study of identical twins. Each CDR3 protein gets one entry after TCRdb re-called the 5' RACE reads with MiXCR. The repertoire consists of more than 350,000 distinct CDR3 sequences, with around 9.7% occurring once and the leading ten covering 8% to 10%. The sample was naive T cells sorted from blood. The origin of the receptors is a woman aged 45-59 years in good health.

This clonotype came up many times. This sequence joins TRBV29-1 and TRBJ2-5, with unresolved D. CDR1 SQVTM and CDR2 ANQGSEA come from the germline V gene. CDR3 length: 12 amino acids. Trimming left V 6 bases short and J 5 bases short, with 13 bases between. CDR3 in amino acids: CSVGSWAETQYF. The CDR3 DNA follows: TGCAGCGTCGGATCGTGGGCTGAGACCCAGTACTTC.

This clonotype was detected many times. This chain joins TRBV20-1 and TRBJ2-7, with D possibly matching TRBD2 (5 bases). The CDR3 loop spans 13 amino acids. In germline, CDR1 is DFQATT, CDR2 SNEGSKA (reference sequence). The V end was cut by 3 bases, the J end by 3 bases, with 12 bases between. CDR3 loop: CSASLIAGYEQYF. The DNA for the CDR3 is TGCAGTGCTAGTCTAATTGCGGGCTACGAGCAGTACTTC.

This clonotype was seen at least ten times. The J gene is TRBJ2-1, the V gene TRBV20-1; D tentatively fits TRBD1 or TRBD2 (5 bases each). Trimming pared 3 bases from V and 9 bases from J, leaving 9 bases between. The CDR3 is 11 amino acids. Germline V gene data show CDR1 as DFQATT and CDR2 as SNEGSKA (reference sequence). The CDR3 sequence is CSASRGVEQFF. The CDR3 region has the DNA TGCAGTGCTAGCCGGGGCGTTGAGCAGTTCTTC.

This clonotype has just a few counts. CDR3 in DNA: TGTGCCAGCAGCTTATGGGGAGACGCGAACACCGGGGAGCTGTTTTTT. As protein: CASSLWGDANTGELFF. The J gene is TRBJ2-2, the V gene TRBV11-3; D may be TRBD2 (5 bases). Trimming left V 2 bases short and J 0 bases short, with 10 bases between. Germline loops: CDR1 SGHNT, CDR2 YENEEA. This CDR3 comprises 16 residues.

This clonotype showed up just a few times. Written as DNA, the CDR3 is TGTGCCAGCAGCCATAACAGCGCTTCCTACGAGCAGTACTTC. Amino acid sequence: CASSHNSASYEQYF. This chain connects TRBV12-3 or TRBV12-4 to TRBJ2-7; D is unresolved. There are 14 residues in the CDR3. V was shortened by 6 bases and J by 1 base, with 13 bases between the two germline ends.

This clonotype was picked up many times. V is TRBV6-6 and J is TRBJ2-1, with 15 bases identical to TRBD2. CDR3 length: 19 residues. Germline-derived CDR1 and CDR2 are MNHNY and SVGAGI (reference sequence). V was pared by 6 bases and J by 7 bases, with 16 bases of the junction left unmatched. This CDR3 is CASRLGLAGGWDLANEQFF. Here the CDR3 DNA reads TGTGCCAGCAGACTCGGACTAGCGGGAGGGTGGGACCTTGCGAATGAGCAGTTCTTC.

This clonotype turned up a few times. The rearrangement uses TRBV20-1 and TRBJ2-4, with a possible D match to TRBD2 (6 bases). Trimming left V 0 bases short and J 4 bases short, with 13 bases between. Germline-derived CDR1 and CDR2 are DFQATT and SNEGSKA (reference sequence). The CDR3 consists of 15 residues. The DNA for the CDR3 is TGCAGTGCTAGAGATCCCGGGACTCAAAAAAACATTCAGTACTTC. This sequence encodes CSARDPGTQKNIQYF.

This clonotype has a single count. The V and J genes are TRBV28 and TRBJ2-7; D not resolved. CDR1 and CDR2 (germline): MDHEN, SYDVKM. CDR3 length: 12 amino acids. Trimming took 3 bases from V and 6 from J, leaving 9 bases between them. This CDR3 reads CASSFGATEQYF. The CDR3 DNA reads as TGTGCCAGCAGTTTCGGTGCCACCGAGCAGTACTTC.

The gene calls are TRBV10-3 and TRBJ1-1; D may be TRBD1 (5 bases). There are 13 residues in the CDR3. The V and J ends lost 0 bases and 3 bases respectively, with 5 bases between them. Germline V gene lookup returns CDR1 ENHRY and CDR2 SYGVKD. The CDR3 loop is CAISESGDTEAFF. Written as DNA, the CDR3 is TGTGCCATCAGTGAGTCGGGGGACACTGAAGCTTTCTTT.

The chain employs TRBV12-3 or TRBV12-4 and TRBJ2-1, with 8 bases matching TRBD2. V lost 3 bases and J lost 5; bases outside the gene matches: 9. The CDR3 has 16 amino acids. The CDR3 DNA reads TGTGCCAGCAGTTTTTCGGCGGGAGGCGCTAACAATGAGCAGTTCTTC. Its protein is CASSFSAGGANNEQFF.

This clonotype has just a few counts. The chain links TRBV10-3 to TRBJ1-2; a weak D match, TRBD1 (5 bases). V dropped 4 bases and J dropped 7 bases, with 22 bases sitting between them. CDR3 length: 16 amino acids. Germline V lookup: CDR1 ENHRY, CDR2 SYGVKD. Here the CDR3 DNA reads TGTGCCATCAGTGGAAAGGGACGCCCTGGGGAAGGTGGCTACACCTTC. The encoded protein is CAISGKGRPGEGGYTF.

The chain links TRBV4-1 to TRBJ2-1; perhaps TRBD2 as D (5 bases). Trimming left V 1 base short and J 4 bases short, with 14 bases between. Germline-derived CDR1 and CDR2 are MGHRA and YSYEKL. This CDR3 has 16 amino acids. The CDR3 reads CASSQVGRDPYNEQFF. Here the CDR3 DNA reads TGCGCCAGCAGCCAAGTAGGGAGAGACCCTTACAATGAGCAGTTCTTC.

The genes are TRBV4-1 and TRBJ1-1, with no clear D. Germline V gene data show CDR1 as MGHRA and CDR2 as YSYEKL. The CDR3 loop spans 11 amino acids. The V gene lost 0 bases and the J gene lost 7 bases, with 3 bases spanning the gap. The CDR3 sequence is CASSQEREAFF. For the CDR3, the DNA is TGCGCCAGCAGCCAAGAGCGTGAAGCTTTCTTT.

The chain employs TRBV6-4 and TRBJ1-1; 9 bases map to TRBD1. V dropped 8 bases and J dropped 0; count of bases not matched to a gene: 1. The germline gives CDR1 MRHNA, CDR2 SNTAGT. This CDR3 comprises 13 residues. CDR3 region: CASRDRVNTEAFF. The CDR3 DNA sequence: TGTGCCAGCCGGGACAGGGTGAACACTGAAGCTTTCTTT.

Many counts were recorded for this clonotype. The chain couples TRBV15 to TRBJ2-3; 7 nucleotides align to TRBD2. The CDR3 has 13 amino acids. J lost 6 bases, V lost 1 base, and 1 base had no gene match. The germline CDR1 and CDR2 sequences are LNHNV and YYDKDF (reference sequence). CDR3 amino acids: CATSRGAGDTQYF. As DNA, the CDR3 is TGTGCCACCAGCAGAGGAGCGGGGGATACGCAGTATTTT.

This clonotype was counted at least ten times. J is TRBJ2-1 and V is TRBV12-3 or TRBV12-4; 11 bases are shared with TRBD2. This CDR3 is built from 16 residues. J lost 0 bases, V lost 6 bases, and 4 bases had no gene match. The CDR3 here is CASSRTSGSSYNEQFF. The CDR3 DNA follows: TGTGCCAGCAGCCGAACTAGCGGGAGCTCCTACAATGAGCAGTTCTTC.

The V gene is TRBV7-6, the J gene TRBJ2-3; possible D gene TRBD2, 6 bases. Trimming cost V 1 base and J 0 bases, with 17 bases left between them. This CDR3 is built from 18 residues. The V gene's germline CDR1 is SGHVS and CDR2 FNYEAQ. CDR3 DNA sequence: TGTGCCAGCAGCTTAGAGGTCCGGCGGGACTTTAGCACAGATACGCAGTATTTT. Translated, it gives CASSLEVRRDFSTDTQYF.

This clonotype was observed at least ten times. CDR3 bases: TGTGCCAGCAAACCTGGCTCCCAATCGGCCTACAATGAGCAGTTCTTC. Residues: CASKPGSQSAYNEQFF. This rearrangement joins TRBV12-3 or TRBV12-4 to TRBJ2-1; D is unclear. The CDR3 loop spans 16 amino acids. V lost 7 bases to trimming and J lost 2 bases, with 18 bases between them.

The chain couples TRBV27 to TRBJ2-1; the D is unclear. V lost 5 bases and J lost 6, with 20 bases in between. The germline CDR1 and CDR2 sequences are MNHEY and SMNVEV (reference sequence). The CDR3 has 16 amino acids. CDR3 coding DNA: TGTGCCAGCAGTCCCGTGACTCTTCCTGGGATCAATGAGCAGTTCTTC. Its protein is CASSPVTLPGINEQFF.